Below are 16 T cell receptor beta chains sequenced from a single sample in a study of cytomegalovirus exposure and HLA in healthy donors. In the PCR, 60 Vbeta and 13 Jbeta primers were used. This table comes from immunoSEQ multiplex PCR, and its TCRdb copy is limited to in-frame clones, with some not included. The table includes 210,000 or so clones, under 85% detected once. Sequenced material: PBMCs. These receptors were obtained from a woman aged 50 to 60 in good health and CMV-seropositive.

This clone was seen only once. In DNA form, the CDR3 reads TGCGCCAGCCACAGGGGGCCACTCGGGACACCAAACACCGGGGAGCTGTTTTTT. Translating gives CASHRGPLGTPNTGELFF. V is TRBV5-1 and J is TRBJ2-2; TRBD1 aligns across 9 bases. This CDR3 is 18 amino acids long. With V trimmed by 7 bases and J by 2 bases, 15 bases remained unmatched. Looked up from germline, CDR1 is SGHRS and CDR2 is YFSETQ.

The chain employs TRBV5-1 and TRBJ1-6, with 10 bases that match TRBD1. Trimming took 1 base from V and 9 from J; bases not matched to a gene: 7. From germline, CDR1 is SGHRS and CDR2 YFSETQ. The length of the CDR3 is 16 residues. DNA for the CDR3: TGCGCCAGCAGCTTGAGTAGGGACAGGGGTGGTTCACCCCTCCACTTT. It codes for CASSLSRDRGGSPLHF.

This rearrangement joins TRBV29-1 to TRBJ2-6, with TRBD1 matching 8 bases. V trimming: 5 bases; J trimming: 3 bases; junction bases outside the gene matches: 18. The CDR3 totals 19 residues. CDR1 is SQVTM and CDR2 is ANQGSEA in the germline V gene. CDR3 nucleotides: TGCAGCGTTTCTCCAACCGTCGGACAGGGAAACGTTGGGGCCAACGTCCTGACTTTC. This sequence encodes CSVSPTVGQGNVGANVLTF.

The chain links TRBV7-6 to TRBJ2-3; D is perhaps TRBD1 (7 bases). CDR3 size: 15 residues. Between the trimmed V and J ends, which lost 4 bases and 2 bases, there was a span of 13 bases. Germline CDR1 SGHVS, CDR2 FNYEAQ. The CDR3 DNA follows: TGTGCCAGCAGCTGGGGGGACAGCACCACAGATACGCAGTATTTT. Translating gives CASSWGDSTTDTQYF.

The chain joins TRBV7-2 to TRBJ1-4; the D is unclear. V was shortened by 5 bases and J by 10 bases, with 14 bases between the two germline ends. This CDR3 has 13 amino acids. Germline-derived CDR1 and CDR2 are SGHTA and FQGNSA. CDR3 coding DNA: TGTGCCAGCAGCCTGGAGCGGGATCGAAAACTGTTTTTT. Protein sequence: CASSLERDRKLFF. The variable domain in full, with the rest retrieved from reference TRBV7-2 and TRBJ1-4, is GAGVSQSPSNKVTEKGKDVELRCDPISGHTALYWYRQSLGQGLEFLIYFQGNSAPDKSGLPSDRFSAERTGGSVSTLTIQRTQQEDSAVYLCASSLERDRKLFFGSGTQLSVL.

This clone was seen only once. The V call is TRBV7-6, the J call TRBJ1-1, with 8 bases fitting TRBD1. Trimming removed 5 bases from V and 5 bases from J; junction bases left unmatched: 7. From germline, CDR1 is SGHVS and CDR2 FNYEAQ. The CDR3 spans 14 residues. The CDR3 DNA is TGTGCCAGCAGCCTACGACAGGGGACGACTGAAGCTTTCTTT. It translates to CASSLRQGTTEAFF.

The genes are TRBV9 and TRBJ1-1; D is uncertain. Germline CDR1 and CDR2: SGDLS and YYNGEE. The CDR3 consists of 17 residues. V lost 0 bases, J lost 0 bases, and 15 bases lay in between. CDR3 protein: CASSVGSFVKVNTEAFF. The CDR3 DNA reads TGTGCCAGCAGCGTAGGGAGCTTTGTTAAGGTGAACACTGAAGCTTTCTTT.

The rearrangement links TRBV20-1 to TRBJ1-1, with D unresolved. The V gene lost 6 bases and the J gene lost 3 bases, with 8 bases spanning the gap. The CDR3 length is 11 residues. In germline, CDR1 is DFQATT, CDR2 SNEGSKA (reference sequence). The CDR3 coding sequence is TGCAGTGCCGCCAGTGACACTGAAGCTTTCTTT. Translated, it gives CSAASDTEAFF.

V gene TRBV2 combines with J gene TRBJ1-2; TRBD1 might be the D (6 bases). From germline, CDR1 is SNHLY and CDR2 FYNNEI. Trimming shortened V by 6 bases and J by 4 bases, and 12 bases separated the two germline ends. The CDR3 consists of 13 residues. For the CDR3, the DNA is TGTGCCAGCAGCCTCACAGGGCCCTATGGCTACACCTTC. Its protein product is CASSLTGPYGYTF.

This clone was counted between two and nine times. This chain's CDR3 is CASSLLSGPMNTEAFF. CDR3 in DNA: TGTGCCAGCAGCTTACTGTCAGGGCCCATGAACACTGAAGCTTTCTTT. The chain is built from TRBV7-8 and TRBJ1-1; the D gene is possibly TRBD1 (5 bases). This CDR3 region has 16 residues. CDR1 is SGHVS, CDR2 FQNEAQ, per germline. V lost 2 bases, J lost 0 bases, and 13 bases lay in between.

The chain links TRBV30 to TRBJ1-6, with D unresolved. V was trimmed by 0 bases and J by 9 bases, leaving 15 bases between them. The V gene's germline CDR1 is GTSNPN and CDR2 SVGIG (reference sequence). The CDR3 length is 15 residues. The CDR3 DNA reads as TGTGCCTGGAGTGTGACTCGCCGAATTGCTTCACCCCTCCACTTT. The encoded protein is CAWSVTRRIASPLHF.

This chain uses TRBV6-5 with TRBJ1-1; 8 positions agree with TRBD1. V gave up 7 bases and J gave up 11 bases; unmatched junction bases: 6. Germline lookup yields CDR1 MNHEY and CDR2 SVGAGI. The length of the CDR3 is 11 residues. The CDR3 is CASTIDRGAFF. CDR3 DNA: TGTGCCAGCACTATAGACAGGGGTGCTTTCTTT.

The chain employs TRBV4-1 and TRBJ1-1; unclear D gene. CDR3 length: 14 residues. V lost 2 bases and J 4 bases, leaving 11 bases between the germline ends. The germline CDR1 and CDR2 sequences are MGHRA and YSYEKL. In DNA, the CDR3 is TGCGCCAGCAGCCAACGAGGGTCCGGCACTGAAGCTTTCTTT. As protein: CASSQRGSGTEAFF.

The rearrangement links TRBV30 to TRBJ1-1; no definite D call. V lost 5 bases to trimming and J lost 5 bases, with 18 bases between them. Germline loops: CDR1 GTSNPN, CDR2 SVGIG (reference sequence). This CDR3 has 14 amino acids. The CDR3 sequence is CAWSLRAGKTEAFF. The CDR3 bases are TGTGCCTGGTCCCTTAGGGCGGGCAAAACTGAAGCTTTCTTT.

This clone appeared a few times. CDR3 sequence (DNA): TGTGCCAGCGGTAAACCGGCGGGTCTCGGGACTGAAGCTTTCTTT. Protein product: CASGKPAGLGTEAFF. The genes are TRBV28 and TRBJ1-1; no reliable D call. This CDR3 comprises 15 residues. Germline CDR1 is MDHEN and CDR2 is SYDVKM. Between the trimmed V and J ends, which lost 8 bases and 5 bases, there was a span of 21 bases.

The chain carries TRBV6-1 and TRBJ2-2, with D tentatively TRBD1 (5 bases). The CDR3 loop spans 15 amino acids. Germline V gene lookup returns CDR1 MNHNS and CDR2 SASEGT. V was clipped by 4 bases and J by 5 bases, with 14 bases between them. As DNA, the CDR3 is TGTGCCAGCAGTGCCCTGCGACAGACAACCGGGGAGCTGTTTTTT. Its protein is CASSALRQTTGELFF.